The 7 T cell receptor beta chains in this list originate from one sample, sequenced in a study of T-cell reconstitution after alpha-beta-depleted transplantation in children. Preparation of the TCRbeta library involved a method that used unique molecular identifiers. Via MiXCR, TCRdb re-called the PCR reads, giving one row per CDR3 protein. The sample contains 95,000 to 120,000 distinct CDR3 sequences, approximately 6.4% of which appear only once. The specimen was PBMCs, mostly from graft donor cells, collected 360 days after TCRalphabeta/CD19-depleted stem cell transplant. The origin of the receptors is a male patient aged 2-9 years who had a stem cell transplant for acute lymphoblastic leukemia, so the T cells may come from the graft donor.

The sample holds many counts of this clonotype. The chain is built from TRBV12-5 and TRBJ2-1; 9 bases are a match to TRBD2. Per germline, CDR1 LGHNT and CDR2 FRNRAP. V was clipped by 5 bases and J by 6 bases; unmatched bases: 8. The CDR3 sequence is 15 residues long. The CDR3 DNA follows: TGTGCTAGTGGTCGCGGGGCGGGAGGGCCCAATGAGCAGTTCTTC. It encodes CASGRGAGGPNEQFF.

This clonotype was picked up many times. In nucleotides, the CDR3 is TGCGCCAGCAGTAAAGCGGCCGCAGATACGCAGTATTTT. This codes for CASSKAAADTQYF. The rearrangement joins TRBV4-3 to TRBJ2-3; weak D call: TRBD2 (5 bases). Germline loops: CDR1 LGHNA, CDR2 YSLEER. The CDR3 covers 13 residues. V lost 6 bases, J lost 4 bases, and 11 bases lay in between.

There are many counts of this clonotype. The rearrangement uses TRBV24-1 and TRBJ1-2; 12 bases align to TRBD1. Germline lookup yields CDR1 KGHDR and CDR2 SFDVKD. Trimming took 4 bases from V and 4 from J; bases not matched to a gene: 3. The CDR3 spans 15 residues. The CDR3 loop reads CATSEGTGGGYGYTF. DNA of the CDR3: TGTGCCACCAGTGAGGGGACAGGGGGCGGCTATGGCTACACCTTC.

This clonotype was observed at least ten times. V gene TRBV9 combines with J gene TRBJ1-6; D gene unclear. Per germline, CDR1 SGDLS and CDR2 YYNGEE. This CDR3 spans 14 amino acids. Trimming shortened V by 3 bases and J by 6 bases, and 10 bases separated the two germline ends. The CDR3 region has the DNA TGTGCCAGCAGCGCCCGGGTCACTAATTCACCCCTCCACTTT. This sequence encodes CASSARVTNSPLHF. The complete variable domain, with remaining parts taken from reference TRBV9 and TRBJ1-6, reads DSGVTQTPKHLITATGQRVTLRCSPRSGDLSVYWYQQSLDQGLQFLIQYYNGEERAKGNILERFSAQQFPDLHSELNLSSLELGDSALYFCASSARVTNSPLHFGNGTRLTVT.

The table lists this clonotype with many counts. The V call is TRBV20-1, the J call TRBJ2-3, with D tentatively TRBD2 (6 bases). The germline V and J ends were trimmed by 2 bases and 1 base, with 13 bases remaining between them. This CDR3 has 15 residues. Germline V gene sequence: CDR1 DFQATT, CDR2 SNEGSKA (reference sequence). The CDR3 nucleotides read TGCAGTGCTAGAAAATCTGGCGGGGGCACAGATACGCAGTATTTT. It codes for CSARKSGGGTDTQYF.

This clonotype was observed at least ten times. This sequence joins TRBV9 and TRBJ1-3, with D possibly matching TRBD1 (5 bases). Between the trimmed V and J ends, which lost 0 bases and 7 bases, there was a span of 20 bases. Germline CDR1 SGDLS, CDR2 YYNGEE. This CDR3 region has 17 residues. CDR3 sequence: CASSVGSGPKALNTIYF. The CDR3 nucleotides are TGTGCCAGCAGCGTAGGTTCAGGGCCCAAGGCCTTGAACACCATATATTTT.

The rearrangement links TRBV4-2 to TRBJ2-1; a possible D gene is TRBD2 (5 bases). The germline gives CDR1 LGHNA, CDR2 YNFKEQ. This CDR3 contains 12 residues. Deletions cut 0 bases from V and 14 bases from J, with 11 bases between. CDR3 sequence reads: CASSQEGGPKFF. CDR3 nucleotides: TGTGCCAGCAGCCAAGAGGGCGGGCCGAAGTTCTTC.